One sample yielded the 18 T cell receptor beta chains listed below, sequenced in a study of radiation and T cells in renal cell carcinoma. This table comes from immunoSEQ multiplex PCR, and its TCRdb copy is limited to in-frame clones, with some not included. The profile shows approximately 150,000 clones, approximately 86% of them singletons. Stated time point: blood 4 weeks post-SBRT, at nephrectomy. Specified treatment: 15 Gy SBRT to primary tumor, nephrectomy 4 weeks later. Sample: blood, taken from a patient whose treatment included radiotherapy and nephrectomy. The receptor set was obtained from a woman aged 50 to 65 with renal cell carcinoma.

This clone appeared a single time. The chain recombines TRBV7-2 with TRBJ1-3; D remains unclear. CDR1 SGHTA and CDR2 FQGNSA come from the germline V gene. The CDR3 runs 15 residues. The V end lost 5 bases, the J end lost 0 bases, and 11 bases lay between the germline ends. CDR3 bases: TGTGCCAGCAGCCACCTGCCGCTCTCTGGAAACACCATATATTTT. Amino acids: CASSHLPLSGNTIYF.

This CDR3 is CASSQEVKAANYGYTF. CDR3 bases: TGCGCCAGCAGCCAAGAGGTTAAGGCAGCTAACTATGGCTACACCTTC. V usage is TRBV4-1 and J usage is TRBJ1-2, with D hard to call. Germline V gives CDR1 MGHRA, CDR2 YSYEKL. CDR3 length equals 16 residues. V was clipped by 0 bases and J by 0 bases, with 11 bases between them.

This chain connects TRBV28 to TRBJ2-5; D is perhaps TRBD1 (6 bases). Germline CDR1 MDHEN, CDR2 SYDVKM. The CDR3 has 13 amino acids. V was shortened by 6 bases and J by 8 bases, with 16 bases between the two germline ends. As DNA, the CDR3 is TGTGCCAGCAGCCGGGACACAGGGATAACCCAGTACTTC. It specifies CASSRDTGITQYF.

The chain is built from TRBV7-9 and TRBJ2-7, with 11 bases aligning to TRBD2. V gave up 4 bases and J gave up 3 bases; unmatched junction bases: 5. CDR1 and CDR2 (germline): SEHNR, FQNEAQ (reference sequence). The CDR3 has 15 amino acids. CDR3 amino acids: CASSSSGLAGYEQYF. The CDR3, as DNA: TGTGCCAGCAGCTCTAGCGGACTAGCGGGCTACGAGCAGTACTTC. Variable domain in full (rest from reference TRBV7-9 and TRBJ2-7): DTGVSQNPRHKITKRGQNVTFRCDPISEHNRLYWYRQTLGQGPEFLTYFQNEAQLEKSRLLSDRFSAERPKGSFSTLEIQRTEQGDSAMYLCASSSSGLAGYEQYFGPGTRLTVT.

The genes are TRBV19 and TRBJ1-1; the match to TRBD1 covers 8 bases. The CDR3 is made up of 16 amino acids. Germline V CDR1 and CDR2: LNHDA, SQIVND (reference sequence). Losses at the gene ends were 3 bases for V and 1 base for J; bases not matched to a gene: 7. CDR3 region: CASSMRQGATNTEAFF. Written as DNA, the CDR3 is TGTGCCAGTAGTATGCGGCAGGGGGCGACGAACACTGAAGCTTTCTTT.

The rearrangement links TRBV18 to TRBJ1-1; the D gene is possibly TRBD1 (5 bases). V was clipped by 2 bases and J by 3 bases, with 16 bases between them. From germline, CDR1 is KGHSH and CDR2 LQKENI. CDR3 length: 16 amino acids. CDR3 amino acids: CASSPWSTEGDTEAFF. In DNA form, the CDR3 reads TGTGCCAGCTCACCATGGTCCACAGAAGGGGACACTGAAGCTTTCTTT.

This sequence joins TRBV6-6 and TRBJ2-3, with 11 bases aligning to TRBD2. Trimming removed 4 bases from V and 2 bases from J; junction bases left unmatched: 2. From germline, CDR1 is MNHNY and CDR2 SVGAGI (reference sequence). This CDR3 is built from 15 residues. CDR3 sequence reads: CASSLTSGTTDTQYF. CDR3 nucleotide sequence: TGTGCCAGCAGTTTGACTAGCGGGACCACAGATACGCAGTATTTT.

The chain is built from TRBV7-7 and TRBJ2-1; TRBD2 matches 9 bases. The CDR3 contains 15 residues. The germline V gene encodes CDR1 SSHAT and CDR2 FNYEAQ (reference sequence). The ends lost 2 bases at V and 9 bases at J; junction bases unmatched: 8. The CDR3 reads CASSLSSGGSGEQFF. The CDR3 DNA follows: TGTGCCAGCAGCTTAAGTAGCGGGGGCAGCGGTGAGCAGTTCTTC.

The count of this clone is one. The chain is built from TRBV7-2 and TRBJ1-2; maybe TRBD1 (5 bases). Germline CDR1 is SGHTA and CDR2 is FQGNSA. The V and J ends lost 6 bases and 5 bases respectively, with 16 bases between them. The length of the CDR3 is 14 residues. CDR3 nucleotides: TGTGCCAGCAGTCCGACGTCCGGGGCTTATGGCTACACCTTC. Amino acid sequence: CASSPTSGAYGYTF. The whole variable domain, filled in from reference TRBV7-2 and TRBJ1-2, reads GAGVSQSPSNKVTEKGKDVELRCDPISGHTALYWYRQSLGQGLEFLIYFQGNSAPDKSGLPSDRFSAERTGGSVSTLTIQRTQQEDSAVYLCASSPTSGAYGYTFGSGTRLTVV.

The chain is built from TRBV19 and TRBJ2-7, with 12 bases identical to TRBD2. Trimming cost V 3 bases and J 5 bases; bases outside gene matches: 5. Germline V gene data show CDR1 as LNHDA and CDR2 as SQIVND (reference sequence). The CDR3 consists of 15 residues. In DNA, the CDR3 is TGTGCCAGTAGTATCCGGACTAGCGGGACGCACGAGCAGTACTTC. Amino acids: CASSIRTSGTHEQYF.

The V gene is TRBV4-3, the J gene TRBJ1-3, with TRBD1 matching 7 bases. There are 15 residues in the CDR3. Looked up from germline, CDR1 is LGHNA and CDR2 is YSLEER. The junction had 4 bases not matched to a gene; V was cut back by 0 bases and J by 5 bases. The DNA for the CDR3 is TGCGCCAGCAGCCAAGAATACAGGGGAAGAAACACCATATATTTT. This translates into CASSQEYRGRNTIYF.

This clone appeared a single time. The rearrangement uses TRBV27 and TRBJ2-7; a weak D match, TRBD1 (5 bases). Germline lookup yields CDR1 MNHEY and CDR2 SMNVEV (reference sequence). The germline V and J ends were trimmed by 6 bases and 1 base, with 13 bases remaining between them. This CDR3 comprises 14 residues. CDR3 region: CASRGLGLSYEQYF. The CDR3 DNA is TGTGCCAGCAGGGGGCTCGGGCTTTCCTACGAGCAGTACTTC.

The rearrangement links TRBV19 to TRBJ2-1, with D perhaps matching TRBD2 (6 bases). The CDR3 is 14 amino acids. The germline CDR1 and CDR2 sequences are LNHDA and SQIVND (reference sequence). Trimming took 9 bases from V and 7 from J, leaving 19 bases between them. This chain's CDR3 is CASSLGKRGNEQFF. In nucleotides, the CDR3 is TGTGCCAGCAGTCTGGGAAAACGGGGGAATGAGCAGTTCTTC.

V and J are TRBV6-5 and TRBJ1-1, with TRBD1 matching 8 bases. J gave up 2 bases and V 6 bases, and 8 bases lay outside the gene matches. The CDR3 contains 15 residues. Germline V gene sequence: CDR1 MNHEY, CDR2 SVGAGI. CDR3 sequence reads: CASRPSGQVNTEAFF. The DNA for the CDR3 is TGTGCCAGCAGGCCGTCGGGACAGGTCAACACTGAAGCTTTCTTT.

Here the CDR3 reads CASSVQTSGDYNEQFF. The DNA of the CDR3 is TGCGCCAGCAGCGTTCAGACTAGCGGAGACTACAATGAGCAGTTCTTC. The V call is TRBV4-3, the J call TRBJ2-1; 9 nucleotides line up with TRBD2. The length of the CDR3 is 16 residues. V shed 5 bases and J 3 bases; nucleotides not matched to a gene: 8. The germline V gene encodes CDR1 LGHNA and CDR2 YSLEER.

The rearrangement links TRBV4-2 to TRBJ1-3, with D possibly TRBD1 on 5 matching bases. CDR3 length: 16 residues. The germline gives CDR1 LGHNA, CDR2 YNFKEQ. V was pared by 0 bases and J by 0 bases, with 9 bases between. The CDR3 spells CASSQESGGSGNTIYF. The CDR3 nucleotides are TGTGCCAGCAGCCAAGAGTCGGGGGGCTCTGGAAACACCATATATTTT.

This rearrangement joins TRBV28 to TRBJ1-5, with D unresolved. Trimming stripped 6 bases from V and 10 bases from J, with 10 bases between. Germline V gives CDR1 MDHEN, CDR2 SYDVKM. The CDR3 extends over 11 amino acids. The CDR3 DNA is TGTGCCAGCAGGGCTGGCGTACCCCAGCATTTT. This encodes CASRAGVPQHF. Looking up the rest from reference TRBV28 and TRBJ1-5 gives the full variable domain: DVKVTQSSRYLVKRTGEKVFLECVQDMDHENMFWYRQDPGLGLRLIYFSYDVKMKEKGDIPEGYSVSREKKERFSLILESASTNQTSMYLCASRAGVPQHFGDGTRLSIL.

The chain has TRBV4-3 and TRBJ1-2; 10 bases agree with TRBD1. The junction had 4 bases not matched to a gene; V was cut back by 0 bases and J by 12 bases. The length of the CDR3 is 13 residues. Germline V gene data show CDR1 as LGHNA and CDR2 as YSLEER. CDR3 sequence: CASSQEGQGRDTF. CDR3 sequence (DNA): TGCGCCAGCAGCCAAGAGGGACAGGGGCGAGACACCTTC.